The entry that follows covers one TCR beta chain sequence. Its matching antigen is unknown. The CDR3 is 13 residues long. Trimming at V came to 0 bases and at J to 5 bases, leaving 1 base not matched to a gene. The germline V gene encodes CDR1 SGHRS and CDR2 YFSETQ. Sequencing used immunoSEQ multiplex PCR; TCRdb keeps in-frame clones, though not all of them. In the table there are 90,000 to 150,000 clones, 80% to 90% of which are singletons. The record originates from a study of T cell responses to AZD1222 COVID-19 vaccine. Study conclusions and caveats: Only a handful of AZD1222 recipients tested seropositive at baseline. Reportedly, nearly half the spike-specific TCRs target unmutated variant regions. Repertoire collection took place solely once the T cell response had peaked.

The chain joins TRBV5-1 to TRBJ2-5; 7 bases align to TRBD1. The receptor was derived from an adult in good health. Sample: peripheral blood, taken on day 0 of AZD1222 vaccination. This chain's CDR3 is CASSLGDSETQYF. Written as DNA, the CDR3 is TGCGCCAGCAGCTTGGGGGACAGCGAGACCCAGTACTTC.